Below are 15 T cell receptor beta chains sequenced from a single sample in a study of Ad26.COV2.S vaccination and SARS-CoV-2 variants. As to treatment: approximately 18 received Ad26.COV2.S at low or high dose, single or two shots; roughly five received placebo; per-sample allocation not given. Following the first vaccine or placebo injection, samples were taken on day 63. Profiled with immunoSEQ multiplex PCR; TCRdb holds only in-frame clones, not every one. Of hundreds of thousands of clones listed, 87% were seen once; the top ten hold 3.4%. The material was peripheral blood, obtained in a trial of Ad26.COV2.S vaccine versus placebo. Receptors were obtained from a person aged 18 to 59 who received the Ad26.COV2.S COVID-19 vaccine or a placebo.

The J gene is TRBJ1-2, the V gene TRBV5-1; tentatively, D is TRBD1 (5 bases). Germline CDR1 is SGHRS and CDR2 is YFSETQ. Trimming cost V 0 bases and J 2 bases, with 5 bases left between them. The CDR3 contains 13 residues. The CDR3 sequence is CASSLEGNYGYTF. The CDR3 DNA reads as TGCGCCAGCAGCTTGGAGGGGAACTATGGCTACACCTTC.

The V and J genes are TRBV2 and TRBJ1-4, with TRBD1 as a possible D gene (5 bases). Germline CDR1 and CDR2: SNHLY and FYNNEI. The CDR3 loop spans 14 amino acids. With 7 bases removed from V and 2 bases from J, the gap between germline ends came to 11 bases. The CDR3 loop is CASTRGSTNEKLFF. The CDR3 bases are TGTGCCAGCACCCGGGGGAGCACTAATGAAAAACTGTTTTTT.

This clone was detected once. The V call is TRBV5-1, the J call TRBJ2-2; D not certain. This CDR3 is 16 amino acids long. Germline lookup yields CDR1 SGHRS and CDR2 YFSETQ. V lost 1 base, J lost 3 bases, and 13 bases lay in between. The CDR3 bases are TGCGCCAGCAGCTTGTATTCTAGTCTGGACACCGGGGAGCTGTTTTTT. It is translated as CASSLYSSLDTGELFF.

This rearrangement joins TRBV6-6 to TRBJ1-5, with D perhaps TRBD1 (5 bases). V lost 2 bases and J 5 bases, leaving 13 bases between the germline ends. Per germline, CDR1 MNHNY and CDR2 SVGAGI (reference sequence). This CDR3 spans 15 amino acids. CDR3 sequence: CASSYPFGTYQPQHF. The CDR3 DNA sequence: TGTGCCAGCAGTTACCCATTCGGGACTTATCAGCCCCAGCATTTT.

V gene TRBV30 combines with J gene TRBJ1-6; 7 nucleotides agree with TRBD1. This CDR3 is 13 amino acids long. Germline CDR1 GTSNPN, CDR2 SVGIG (reference sequence). J lost 4 bases, V lost 4 bases, and 1 base had no gene match. The CDR3 region is CAWMGQYNSPLHF. Written as DNA, the CDR3 is TGTGCCTGGATGGGACAGTATAATTCACCCCTCCACTTT.

The chain joins TRBV4-3 to TRBJ1-1; D not certain. Germline CDR1 and CDR2: LGHNA and YSLEER. The germline V and J ends were trimmed by 3 bases and 1 base, with 12 bases remaining between them. This CDR3 is built from 15 residues. CDR3 nucleotides: TGCGCCAGCAGCCAGTACTATGCCGGGAACACTGAAGCTTTCTTT. Its translation is CASSQYYAGNTEAFF.

This clone showed up just a few times. The J gene is TRBJ1-3, the V gene TRBV2; a possible D gene is TRBD1 (6 bases). This CDR3 has 15 amino acids. Germline V gene sequence: CDR1 SNHLY, CDR2 FYNNEI. V dropped 8 bases and J dropped 2 bases, with 16 bases sitting between them. CDR3 residues: CASGPAGAAGNTIYF. DNA for the CDR3: TGTGCCAGCGGGCCGGCAGGGGCAGCTGGAAACACCATATATTTT. Full variable domain (outside the CDR3, taken from reference TRBV2 and TRBJ1-3): EPEVTQTPSHQVTQMGQEVILRCVPISNHLYFYWYRQILGQKVEFLVSFYNNEISEKSEIFDDQFSVERPDGSNFTLKIRSTKLEDSAMYFCASGPAGAAGNTIYFGEGSWLTVV.

The chain carries TRBV6-5 and TRBJ2-7; possible D gene TRBD2, 7 bases. Trimming took 4 bases from V and 0 from J, leaving 16 bases between them. In germline, CDR1 is MNHEY, CDR2 SVGAGI. This CDR3 spans 16 amino acids. The CDR3 reads CASSSEGGAVSYEQYF. The CDR3 nucleotides are TGTGCCAGCAGTTCCGAAGGGGGGGCGGTCTCCTACGAGCAGTACTTC.

This clone was seen only once. V is TRBV2 and J is TRBJ2-2; 13 bases are shared with TRBD2. Germline V gives CDR1 SNHLY, CDR2 FYNNEI. The CDR3 extends over 15 amino acids. After removal of 5 bases from V and 7 bases from J, the junction contained 4 bases not matched to a gene. CDR3 protein: CASSPGTSGVGELFF. DNA of the CDR3: TGTGCCAGCAGTCCAGGGACTAGCGGGGTCGGGGAGCTGTTTTTT.

The CDR3 loop is CASSRTFMQETQYF. As DNA, the CDR3 is TGTGCCAGCAGTCGGACGTTTATGCAAGAGACCCAGTACTTC. The genes are TRBV2 and TRBJ2-5, with D uncertain. V was cut by 5 bases and J by 2 bases, with 12 bases left in between. Germline V gene lookup returns CDR1 SNHLY and CDR2 FYNNEI. The CDR3 totals 14 residues.

The gene calls are TRBV7-9 and TRBJ2-7, with 8 nucleotides matching TRBD2. There are 14 residues in the CDR3. The trim removed 8 bases at V and 5 bases at J, leaving 11 bases unmatched. CDR1 is SEHNR, CDR2 FQNEAQ, per germline (reference sequence). The CDR3 DNA is TGTGCCAGCCACGATCGGGGGGGACCCCACGAGCAGTACTTC. Protein product: CASHDRGGPHEQYF.

A single count supports this clone. The chain combines TRBV4-1 with TRBJ1-6; possibly TRBD1 for D (5 bases). The CDR3 runs to 16 residues. Germline assignment: CDR1 MGHRA and CDR2 YSYEKL. V lost 4 bases to trimming and J lost 11 bases, with 21 bases between them. The CDR3 DNA follows: TGCGCCAGCAGCCGAGTCGGGGGTCAGTCGTTTCCACCCCTCCACTTT. The encoded protein is CASSRVGGQSFPPLHF.

The chain has TRBV4-1 and TRBJ1-5, with D unclear. This CDR3 has 15 residues. With 0 bases removed from V and 3 bases from J, the gap between germline ends came to 9 bases. Looked up from germline, CDR1 is MGHRA and CDR2 is YSYEKL. The CDR3 DNA reads as TGCGCCAGCAGCCAAGAGCAAACCCCCAATCAGCCCCAGCATTTT. Protein: CASSQEQTPNQPQHF.

This chain uses TRBV19 with TRBJ1-1; tentative D call: TRBD1 (6 bases). Between the trimmed V and J ends, which lost 5 bases and 2 bases, there was a span of 9 bases. Germline CDR1 LNHDA, CDR2 SQIVND (reference sequence). This CDR3 spans 13 amino acids. The CDR3 sequence is CASSEQGNTEAFF. In DNA form, the CDR3 reads TGTGCCAGTAGTGAACAGGGAAACACTGAAGCTTTCTTT.

The chain links TRBV19 to TRBJ2-2; D unresolved. The V and J ends lost 3 bases and 1 base respectively, with 9 bases between them. Germline loops: CDR1 LNHDA, CDR2 SQIVND (reference sequence). The CDR3 extends over 15 amino acids. CDR3 amino acids: CASSMDALNTGELFF. The CDR3 nucleotides are TGTGCCAGTAGTATGGACGCTTTGAACACCGGGGAGCTGTTTTTT.